This T cell receptor beta chain was observed in a study of CD4 T cells in relation to SARS-CoV-2 and coronaviruses. Unexposed donor CD4+ T cells date from about 2011-2019, before the COVID-19 pandemic. After roughly ten days of culture, CD4+ T cells were isolated. Germline V gene lookup returns CDR1 SGHTA and CDR2 FQGTGA. The CDR3 contains 13 residues. Between the trimmed V and J ends, which lost 2 bases and 5 bases, there was a span of 9 bases. Only in-frame clones appear in the TCRdb table, and some are missing; sequencing was by immunoSEQ multiplex PCR. The profile shows 15,000 to 20,000 clones, over 60% of them singletons. Note on this clone: Its antigen is not identified.

The TCR sequence derives from a human donor in good health. The chain joins TRBV7-3 to TRBJ1-1; no definite D call. Sequenced sample: CD4+ T cells from PBMCs, cultured in vitro. For the CDR3, the DNA is TGTGCCAGCAGCTTAGTGGAGAGGACTGAAGCTTTCTTT. This encodes CASSLVERTEAFF.